The clone carrying this T cell receptor (beta chain) has only a few counts. No antigen is known for it. Preparation of TCR beta libraries was done by quantitative 5'-RACE with molecular barcodes. TCRdb re-called the 5' RACE reads with MiXCR, one entry per CDR3 protein. The repertoire holds about 800,000 distinct CDR3 sequences, with 10% to 15% as singletons. This CDR3 region has 14 residues. Trimming removed 5 bases at V and 4 bases at J, with 12 bases between. Germline lookup yields CDR1 SGHTA and CDR2 FQGNSA. This sample was taken from a study of CD8 T cells in ankylosing spondylitis. Study findings and constraints: There was a TCR beta motif, made of several highly homologous variants, that appeared characteristic of ankylosing spondylitis blood. The study looked at matched synovial fluid samples from ankylosing spondylitis patients. Disease-linked clones were reported to be significantly enriched there. Disease-linked clones were CD8+ and relatively rare in peripheral blood. Certain motif variants had earlier appeared in reactive arthritis synovial fluid and blood.

The clonotype comes from a male donor with ankylosing spondylitis. The V and J genes are TRBV7-2 and TRBJ2-1, with D possibly TRBD2 on 6 matching bases. Source material: blood, either unsorted or a sorted T cell fraction (not recorded which). CDR3 sequence: CASSPQGGYNEQFF. The CDR3 nucleotides are TGTGCCAGCAGCCCGCAGGGAGGTTACAATGAGCAGTTCTTC.